The sequence of this TCR beta chain was determined in a study of beta chain features in type 1 diabetes. TCRB transcripts that were expressed got sequenced, as all of the isolated RNA had been reverse transcribed. The data were produced by immunoSEQ multiplex PCR, yet TCRdb's version contains in-frame clones alone and is incomplete. The sample shows 900,000 or so clones, roughly 15% of them seen only once. Germline CDR1 and CDR2: MNHEY and SMNVEV (reference sequence). Trimming took 3 bases from V and 0 from J, leaving 6 bases between them. CDR3 length: 14 residues. In regard to this clone: Antigen: not known. Distinct nucleotide sequences in the sample also encode this CDR3.

Study-level findings and limits: Researchers reported that naive, central memory and Treg TCRB repertoires appeared more similar in patients than in healthy donors. Fewer junction insertions and more nucleotide deletions appeared in type 1 diabetes patients.

The clonotype originates from a woman in her late teens or twenties in good health. The sample taken for sequencing was naive CD4+ T cells from blood. The chain combines TRBV27 with TRBJ1-5; no reliable D call. The CDR3 loop reads CASSFGGSNQPQHF. The CDR3 region has the DNA TGTGCCAGCAGTTTTGGCGGTAGCAATCAGCCCCAGCATTTT.